Presented here are 8 T cell receptor beta chains from one specimen sequenced in a study of Graves' ophthalmopathy and Graves' hyperthyroidism. RNA transcripts yielded amplified TCR beta CDR3 regions. Following a first-round RT-PCR that used HTBI primers, a second-round multiplex PCR was carried out. TCRdb used MiXCR to reprocess the multiplex PCR reads, holding one entry per CDR3 protein. Of approximately 1.2 million distinct CDR3 sequences listed, less than 45% are singletons. Sequencing used peripheral blood or thyroid tissue (not recorded which). Every receptor here comes from an adult man with Graves' hyperthyroidism.

The rearrangement uses TRBV15 and TRBJ1-2, with unresolved D. The V gene lost 2 bases and the J gene lost 0 bases, with 4 bases spanning the gap. The CDR3 totals 13 residues. Per germline, CDR1 LNHNV and CDR2 YYDKDF (reference sequence). The CDR3 nucleotides are TGTGCCACCAGCAGACAGGCTAACTATGGCTACACCTTC. Residues: CATSRQANYGYTF.

As to this clonotype: A much larger clone differs from this one at a single base, so this may be a read error. In this CDR3 the conserved last residue, phenylalanine or tryptophan, is missing, so a read error is likely. The genes are TRBV19 and TRBJ1-5; a weak D match, TRBD1 (6 bases). Trimming took 4 bases from V and 0 from J, leaving 16 bases between them. The CDR3 has 17 amino acids. Germline values: CDR1 LNHDA, CDR2 SQIVND (reference sequence). The CDR3 loop is CASSRAKQGNSNQPQHL. Here the CDR3 DNA reads TGTGCCAGTAGTAGAGCCAAACAGGGAAATAGCAATCAGCCCCAGCATCTT.

As to this clonotype: A far larger clone is just one base off, so this is likely a read error. The CDR3 DNA follows: TGTGCCAGTAGTATAAGCGGCAGTCAGCCCCAGCATTTT. Translation: CASSISGSQPQHF. V is TRBV19 and J is TRBJ1-5; D gene ambiguous. Trimming removed 2 bases at V and 6 bases at J, with 8 bases between. This CDR3 is built from 13 residues. Germline CDR1 LNHDA, CDR2 SQIVND (reference sequence).

Comments on this clonotype: Germline is not matched at one junction end, which may reflect a read error. The CDR3 here is CASSQDKGRAYEQYF. The CDR3, as DNA: TGTGCCAGCAGCCAAGATAAAGGCAGAGCCTACGAGCAGTACTTC. The chain is built from TRBV10-2 and TRBJ2-7; no clear D. Per the germline V gene, CDR1 is WSHSY and CDR2 is SAAADI. The CDR3 is made up of 15 amino acids.

V and J are TRBV12-3 or TRBV12-4 and TRBJ2-7, with D possibly TRBD2 on 5 matching bases. Trimming removed 3 bases from V and 6 bases from J, with 12 bases in between. The CDR3 has 13 residues. CDR3: CASSFEEASEQYF. The CDR3 DNA reads TGTGCCAGCAGTTTTGAGGAGGCTAGCGAGCAGTACTTC.

The chain employs TRBV20-1 and TRBJ2-5; tentatively, D is TRBD1 (5 bases). The germline V and J ends were trimmed by 0 bases and 1 base, with 12 bases remaining between them. This CDR3 comprises 15 residues. Germline CDR1 DFQATT, CDR2 SNEGSKA (reference sequence). The CDR3 here is CSARDFRQSQETQYF. The CDR3 DNA reads TGCAGTGCTAGAGATTTTCGACAGAGCCAAGAGACCCAGTACTTC.

There are a few counts of this clonotype. V is TRBV10-3 and J is TRBJ1-1; D unresolved. Germline CDR1 reads ENHRY; CDR2 reads SYGVKD. Trimming shortened V by 11 bases and J by 10 bases, and 17 bases separated the two germline ends. The CDR3 is 11 amino acids. In DNA form, the CDR3 reads TGTGCCGTCGGTAGCCTAAATTCAGCTTTCTTT. It translates to CAVGSLNSAFF.

The chain employs TRBV10-3 and TRBJ1-4; D unresolved. Germline loops: CDR1 ENHRY, CDR2 SYGVKD. The V end lost 11 bases, the J end lost 0 bases, and 10 bases lay between the germline ends. CDR3 length: 13 residues. This CDR3 reads CASRDSTNEKLFF. CDR3 bases: TGTGCCTCCCGAGACTCAACTAATGAAAAACTGTTTTTT.